This T cell receptor beta chain appears in the sequencing data of a study of control samples from healthy donors and cancer patients. Here immunoSEQ multiplex PCR was the method, and the copy in TCRdb shows in-frame clones only, minus some. Of roughly 120,000 clones listed, about 93% were seen once; the top ten hold around 1.8%. The V gene's germline CDR1 is MDHEN and CDR2 SYDVKM. There are 15 residues in the CDR3. V was clipped by 4 bases and J by 4 bases, with 16 bases between them. The receptor was isolated from a man aged 50-59 years with head and neck cancer. What was sequenced was PBMCs. This chain uses TRBV28 with TRBJ1-1, with TRBD1 as a possible D gene (6 bases). The CDR3 DNA follows: TGTGCCAGCAGTTCTATAGGGGGGGGCGGCACTGAAGCTTTCTTT. Translating it yields CASSSIGGGGTEAFF.